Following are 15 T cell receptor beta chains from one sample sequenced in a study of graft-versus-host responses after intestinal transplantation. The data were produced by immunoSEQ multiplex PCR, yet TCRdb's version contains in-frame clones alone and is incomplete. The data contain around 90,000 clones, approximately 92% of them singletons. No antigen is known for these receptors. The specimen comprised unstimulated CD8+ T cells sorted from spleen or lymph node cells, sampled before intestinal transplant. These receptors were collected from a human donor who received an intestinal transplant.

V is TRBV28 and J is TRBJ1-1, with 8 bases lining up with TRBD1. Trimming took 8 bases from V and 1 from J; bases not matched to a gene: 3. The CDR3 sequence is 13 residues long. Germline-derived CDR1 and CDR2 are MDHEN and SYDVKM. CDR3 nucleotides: TGTGCCAGCGGCGACAGGGGGAACACTGAAGCTTTCTTT. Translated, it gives CASGDRGNTEAFF.

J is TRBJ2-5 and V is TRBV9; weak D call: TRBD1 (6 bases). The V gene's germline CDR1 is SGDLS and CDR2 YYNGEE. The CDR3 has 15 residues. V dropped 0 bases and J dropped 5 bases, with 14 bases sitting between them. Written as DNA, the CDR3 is TGTGCCAGCAGCGTAGAAGGGGGTCGTGTTGAGACCCAGTACTTC. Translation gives CASSVEGGRVETQYF.

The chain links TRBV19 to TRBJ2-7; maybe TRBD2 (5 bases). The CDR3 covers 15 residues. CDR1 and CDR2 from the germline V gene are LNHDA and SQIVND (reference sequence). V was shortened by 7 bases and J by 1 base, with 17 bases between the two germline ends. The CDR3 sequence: CASTPGEGGSYEQYF. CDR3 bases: TGTGCCAGTACCCCCGGAGAAGGCGGGTCCTACGAGCAGTACTTC.

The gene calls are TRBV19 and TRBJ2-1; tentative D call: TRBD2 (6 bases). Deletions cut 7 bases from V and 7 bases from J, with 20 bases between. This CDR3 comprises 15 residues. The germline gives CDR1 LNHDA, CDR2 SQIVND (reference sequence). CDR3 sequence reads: CASNAGSIGINEQFF. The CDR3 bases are TGTGCCAGTAACGCCGGGAGTATCGGTATTAATGAGCAGTTCTTC.

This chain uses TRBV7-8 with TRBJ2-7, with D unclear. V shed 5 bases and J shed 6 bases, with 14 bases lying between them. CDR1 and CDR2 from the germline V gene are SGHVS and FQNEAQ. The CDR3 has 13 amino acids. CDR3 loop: CASSPSSPVEQYF. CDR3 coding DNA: TGTGCCAGCAGCCCCTCGAGCCCGGTCGAGCAGTACTTC. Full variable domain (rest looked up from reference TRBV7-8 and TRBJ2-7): GAGVSQSPRYKVAKRGQDVALRCDPISGHVSLFWYQQALGQGPEFLTYFQNEAQLDKSGLPSDRFFAERPEGSVSTLKIQRTQQEDSAVYLCASSPSSPVEQYFGPGTRLTVT.

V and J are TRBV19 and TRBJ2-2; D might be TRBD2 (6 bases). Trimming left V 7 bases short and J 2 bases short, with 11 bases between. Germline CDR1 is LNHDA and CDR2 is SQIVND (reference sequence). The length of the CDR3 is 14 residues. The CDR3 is CASTPGSNTGELFF. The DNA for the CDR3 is TGTGCCAGTACCCCCGGGAGCAACACCGGGGAGCTGTTTTTT.

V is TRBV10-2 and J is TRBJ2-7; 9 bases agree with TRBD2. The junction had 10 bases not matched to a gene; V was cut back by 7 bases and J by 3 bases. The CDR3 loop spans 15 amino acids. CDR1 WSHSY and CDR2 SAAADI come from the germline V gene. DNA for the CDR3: TGCGCCAGCACAAATAGCGGGAGTTCTCTCTACGAGCAGTACTTC. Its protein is CASTNSGSSLYEQYF.

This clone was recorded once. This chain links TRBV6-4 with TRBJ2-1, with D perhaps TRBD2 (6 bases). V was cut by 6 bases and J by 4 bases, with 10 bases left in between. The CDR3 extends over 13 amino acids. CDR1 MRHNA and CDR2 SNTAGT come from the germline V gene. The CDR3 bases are TGTGCCAGCAGCCGGGGACTGTACAATGAGCAGTTCTTC. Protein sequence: CASSRGLYNEQFF.

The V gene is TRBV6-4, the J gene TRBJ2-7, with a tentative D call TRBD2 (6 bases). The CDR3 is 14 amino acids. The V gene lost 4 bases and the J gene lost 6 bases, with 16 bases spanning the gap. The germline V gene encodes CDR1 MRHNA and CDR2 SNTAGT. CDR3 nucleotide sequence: TGTGCCAGCAGTGGAAAGGGACTTCCTGGCGAGCAGTACTTC. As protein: CASSGKGLPGEQYF.

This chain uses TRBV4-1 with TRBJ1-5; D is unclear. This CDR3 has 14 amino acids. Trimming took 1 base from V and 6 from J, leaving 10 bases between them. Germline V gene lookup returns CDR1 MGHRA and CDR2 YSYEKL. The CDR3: CASSQAAGSQPQHF. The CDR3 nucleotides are TGCGCCAGCAGCCAAGCGGCGGGAAGTCAGCCCCAGCATTTT.

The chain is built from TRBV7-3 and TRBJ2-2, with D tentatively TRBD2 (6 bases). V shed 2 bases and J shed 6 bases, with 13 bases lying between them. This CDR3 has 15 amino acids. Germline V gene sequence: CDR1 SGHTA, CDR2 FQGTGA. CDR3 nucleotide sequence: TGTGCCAGCAGCTTATTGTCTGGGGGGTCCGGGGAGCTGTTTTTT. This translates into CASSLLSGGSGELFF.

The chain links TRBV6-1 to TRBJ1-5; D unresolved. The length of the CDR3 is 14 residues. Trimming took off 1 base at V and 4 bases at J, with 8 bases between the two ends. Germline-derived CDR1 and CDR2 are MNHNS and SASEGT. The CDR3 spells CASSEGGENQPQHF. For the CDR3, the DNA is TGTGCCAGCAGTGAAGGGGGAGAAAATCAGCCCCAGCATTTT.

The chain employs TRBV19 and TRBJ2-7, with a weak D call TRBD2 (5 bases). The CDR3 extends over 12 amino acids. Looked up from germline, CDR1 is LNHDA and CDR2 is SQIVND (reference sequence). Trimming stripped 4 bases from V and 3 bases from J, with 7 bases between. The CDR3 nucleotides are TGTGCCAGTAGTAACGGGGTCTACGAGCAGTACTTC. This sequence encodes CASSNGVYEQYF.

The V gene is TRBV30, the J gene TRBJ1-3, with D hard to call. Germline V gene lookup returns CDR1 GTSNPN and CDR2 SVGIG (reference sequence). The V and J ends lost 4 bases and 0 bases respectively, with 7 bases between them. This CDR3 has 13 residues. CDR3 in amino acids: CAWTGYSGNTIYF. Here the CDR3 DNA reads TGTGCCTGGACGGGATACTCTGGAAACACCATATATTTT.

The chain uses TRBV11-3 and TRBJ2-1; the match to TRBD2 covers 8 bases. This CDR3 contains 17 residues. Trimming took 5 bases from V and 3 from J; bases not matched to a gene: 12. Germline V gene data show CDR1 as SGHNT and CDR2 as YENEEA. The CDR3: CASSPRLSGGYYNEQFF. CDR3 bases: TGTGCCAGCAGCCCCCGCCTTTCGGGGGGGTACTACAATGAGCAGTTCTTC.